These 10 T cell receptor beta chains share one sample of origin, sequenced in a study of blood T cells in healthy people across ages (dated by TCRdb to the mid-2010s). The library relied on 5' RACE. Reads for this sample came from an Illumina HiSeq 2500. The second PCR ran for about 6 to 12 cycles and used a J-beta primer mix along with a sample-barcoded 5' primer. In-frame beta chains were kept once TCRdb had trimmed the public reads at Q25 with fastp and called clones with MiXCR. Each record represents a unique CDR3 protein, reported with the most common genes and DNA among its rows. The sample contains some 890,000 distinct CDR3 sequences, just under 30% of them found a single time. The leading ten clones occupy roughly 10% of the sample. The same specimen was also included in a second study, on T cells of mothers and their children.

Sample: blood. The receptors derive from a woman aged 40 to 49 in good health.

Of note for this clonotype: The junction differs from germline at one of its ends, possibly a read error. V and J are TRBV5-1 and TRBJ1-2, with D possibly being TRBD1 (5 bases). Germline V gives CDR1 SGHRS, CDR2 YFSETQ. The CDR3 loop spans 14 amino acids. The DNA of the CDR3 is TGCGCCAGCAGCTTCCTACAGGCTAACTATGACTACACCTTC. Translating it yields CASSFLQANYDYTF.

The chain combines TRBV2 with TRBJ1-1; TRBD1 matches 7 bases. This CDR3 region has 15 residues. Germline V gene lookup returns CDR1 SNHLY and CDR2 FYNNEI. V was clipped by 8 bases and J by 0 bases; unmatched bases: 9. The CDR3 is CASLLEGAMNTEAFF. The DNA of the CDR3 is TGTGCCAGCTTGTTAGAGGGGGCGATGAACACTGAAGCTTTCTTT.

As concerns this clonotype: The junction departs from germline at one end; a sequencing error may be responsible. V is TRBV4-2 and J is TRBJ2-5; D perhaps matches TRBD2 (6 bases). This CDR3 is built from 14 residues. Germline V CDR1 and CDR2: LGHNA, YNFKEQ. CDR3: CASSQGQARETRYF. DNA for the CDR3: TGTGCCAGCAGCCAAGGGCAGGCCCGGGAGACCCGGTACTTC.

The J gene is TRBJ1-6, the V gene TRBV29-1; possible D gene TRBD1, 6 bases. Trimming removed 5 bases from V and 2 bases from J, with 10 bases in between. The CDR3 consists of 14 residues. Looked up from germline, CDR1 is SQVTM and CDR2 is ANQGSEA. CDR3 amino acids: CSVSTGTYNSPLHF. CDR3 coding DNA: TGCAGCGTTTCTACAGGGACCTATAATTCACCCCTCCACTTT. Looking up the rest from reference TRBV29-1 and TRBJ1-6 gives the full variable domain: SAVISQKPSRDICQRGTSLTIQCQVDSQVTMMFWYRQQPGQSLTLIATANQGSEATYESGFVIDKFPISRPNLTFSTLTVSNMSPEDSSIYLCSVSTGTYNSPLHFGNGTRLTVT.

This rearrangement joins TRBV7-3 to TRBJ2-3, with 8 nucleotides matching TRBD1. The germline V gene encodes CDR1 SGHTA and CDR2 FQGTGA. V trimming: 4 bases; J trimming: 2 bases; junction bases outside the gene matches: 8. The CDR3 spans 16 residues. CDR3 DNA: TGTGCCAGCAGCTCCTCGACAGGGGTATACACAGATACGCAGTATTTT. Translated: CASSSSTGVYTDTQYF.

At least ten counts were recorded for this clonotype. The chain is built from TRBV5-4 and TRBJ2-1, with D uncertain. CDR1 SGHNT and CDR2 YYREEE come from the germline V gene (reference sequence). CDR3 size: 11 residues. V lost 2 bases, J lost 10 bases, and 7 bases lay in between. The CDR3 spells CASSFRGEQFF. Written as DNA, the CDR3 is TGTGCCAGCAGCTTCCGAGGCGAGCAGTTCTTC. Full variable domain (missing parts from reference TRBV5-4 and TRBJ2-1): ETGVTQSPTHLIKTRGQQVTLRCSSQSGHNTVSWYQQALGQGPQFIFQYYREEENGRGNFPPRFSGLQFPNYSSELNVNALELDDSALYLCASSFRGEQFFGPGTRLTVL.

Regarding this clonotype: At one of its ends the junction is not consistent with the germline gene, which may arise from a read error. The rearrangement uses TRBV4-3 and TRBJ2-7; a weak D match, TRBD2 (5 bases). CDR3 length: 14 amino acids. Germline lookup yields CDR1 LGHNA and CDR2 YSLEER. CDR3: CASSQALGTYEQHF. The CDR3 nucleotides are TGCGCCAGCAGCCAGGCACTAGGTACCTACGAGCAGCACTTC.

V gene TRBV14 combines with J gene TRBJ1-4; 8 bases match TRBD1. There are 16 residues in the CDR3. V lost 5 bases, J lost 7 bases, and 12 bases stayed unmatched. Germline V gene sequence: CDR1 SGHDN, CDR2 FVKESK. The CDR3 coding sequence is TGTGCCAGCAGCGAGAGAACCGGGACAGGTAGTGAAAAACTGTTTTTT. Residues: CASSERTGTGSEKLFF.

The chain is built from TRBV15 and TRBJ2-2, with D tentatively TRBD2 (6 bases). The CDR3 loop spans 15 amino acids. Germline V gives CDR1 LNHNV, CDR2 YYDKDF (reference sequence). The ends were cut back, 3 bases at V and 4 bases at J, with 12 bases in the middle. The CDR3 spells CATSSGEESTGELFF. CDR3 DNA sequence: TGTGCCACCAGCAGTGGGGAGGAGAGCACCGGGGAGCTGTTTTTT.

The V and J genes are TRBV25-1 and TRBJ2-7; D may be TRBD1 (6 bases). The CDR3 runs 15 residues. V was pared by 1 base and J by 0 bases, with 10 bases between. Germline V lookup: CDR1 MGHDK, CDR2 SYGVNS. CDR3 in amino acids: CASSELGTSSYEQYF. The DNA of the CDR3 is TGTGCCAGCAGTGAATTAGGGACAAGCTCCTACGAGCAGTACTTC.